This T cell receptor (beta chain) was found in a study of T cells after yellow fever vaccination. Study information: Preparation of fractions with low cell numbers was performed using SMART-Seq v4 Ultra Low Input.

V was pared by 4 bases and J by 6 bases, with 14 bases between. The CDR3 extends over 14 amino acids. CDR1 is LNHDA and CDR2 is SQIVND in the germline V gene (reference sequence). About this clonotype itself: Its matching antigen is unknown.

Findings and limits, study-wide: Post-booster repertoires again held most primary-vaccination clones (just under 97% CD4, 75% to 90% CD8). Although the secondary response was weaker, it peaked faster, at day 5 versus 15. Among all clonotypes, a small share was observed in both CD4 and CD8 compartments.

MiXCR was run by TCRdb on the 5' RACE reads, yielding one entry per CDR3 protein. The data show 450,000 to 550,000 distinct CDR3 sequences, with roughly 19% seen just once and 13% to 15% held by the top ten. The sequence was collected from a young man who received the YFV17D yellow fever vaccine. This chain joins TRBV19 and TRBJ2-3, with D perhaps assigned TRBD1 or TRBD2 (5 bases each). The specimen comprised PBMCs, sampled 15 days after the yellow fever booster vaccination. The CDR3 here is CASSNSGPRDTQYF. The CDR3 DNA sequence: TGTGCCAGTAGTAACTCGGGACCCCGGGATACGCAGTATTTT.